This TCR beta chain was identified during a study of T cells after yellow fever vaccination. General observations from the study: The CD4 compartment and the CD8 compartment contained a small share of clonotypes in common. It was a weaker secondary response, yet one that peaked faster, at day 5 versus 15.

This clonotype appeared a few times. The antigen is not known. Production of TCR cDNA was by 5'RACE template switching, which also added a universal primer site and UMIs. TCRdb reprocessed the 5' RACE reads via MiXCR and lists one record per CDR3 protein. This sample has 610,000 or so distinct CDR3 sequences, with over 9% found just once. The CDR3 is 17 residues long. Germline V gene data show CDR1 as LGHNA and CDR2 as YNFKEQ. The junction had 10 bases not matched to a gene; V was cut back by 1 base and J by 2 bases. The rearrangement links TRBV4-2 to TRBJ1-1, with 7 bases fitting TRBD1. The sample was PBMCs, taken on the day of the yellow fever booster vaccination. The source is a man in his thirties or forties who received the YFV17D yellow fever vaccine. In DNA, the CDR3 is TGTGCCAGCAGCCAAGCTACGTCGGGACAGTTTAACACTGAAGCTTTCTTT. The encoded protein is CASSQATSGQFNTEAFF.